This T cell receptor (beta chain) was obtained from a study of blood T cells in healthy people across ages. CDR1 and CDR2 (germline): LGHNA, YNFKEQ. V dropped 3 bases and J dropped 2 bases, with 11 bases sitting between them. The CDR3 runs 15 residues. A J-beta primer mix and a sample-barcoded 5' primer were used in a second PCR of about 6 to 12 cycles. TCRdb reprocessed the 5' RACE reads via MiXCR and lists one record per CDR3 protein. Found here are some 550,000 distinct CDR3 sequences, 40% to 50% of them singletons; the top ten hold approximately 23%. At least 6 million PBMCs were isolated per sample.

Sequencing was performed on blood. The rearrangement uses TRBV4-2 and TRBJ1-3, with D unresolved. The receptor's source is an elderly man in good health. This chain's CDR3 is CASSQEVTPGNTIYF. CDR3 DNA sequence: TGTGCCAGCAGCCAGGAGGTAACACCTGGAAACACCATATATTTT.